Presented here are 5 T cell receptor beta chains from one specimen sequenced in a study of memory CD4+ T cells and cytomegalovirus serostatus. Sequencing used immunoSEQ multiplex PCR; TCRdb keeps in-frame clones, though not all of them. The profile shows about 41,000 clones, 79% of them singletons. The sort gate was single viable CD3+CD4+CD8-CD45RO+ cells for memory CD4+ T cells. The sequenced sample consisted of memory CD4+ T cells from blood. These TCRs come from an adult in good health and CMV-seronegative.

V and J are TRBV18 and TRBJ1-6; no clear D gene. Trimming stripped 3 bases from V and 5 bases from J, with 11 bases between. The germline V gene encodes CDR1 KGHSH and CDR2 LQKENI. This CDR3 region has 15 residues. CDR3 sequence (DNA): TGTGCCAGCTCACCGTCTCGAGTTAATAATTCACCCCTCCACTTT. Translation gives CASSPSRVNNSPLHF.

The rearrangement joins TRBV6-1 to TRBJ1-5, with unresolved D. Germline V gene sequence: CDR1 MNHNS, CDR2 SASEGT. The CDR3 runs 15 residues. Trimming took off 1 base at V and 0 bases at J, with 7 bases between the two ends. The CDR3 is CASSEGRYSNQPQHF. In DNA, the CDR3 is TGTGCCAGCAGTGAAGGCCGGTATAGCAATCAGCCCCAGCATTTT.

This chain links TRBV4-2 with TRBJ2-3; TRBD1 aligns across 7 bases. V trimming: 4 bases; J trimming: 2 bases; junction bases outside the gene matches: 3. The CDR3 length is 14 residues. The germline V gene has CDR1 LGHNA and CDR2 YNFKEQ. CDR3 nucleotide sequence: TGTGCCAGCAGCCCGACAGGGCCCACAGATACGCAGTATTTT. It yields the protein CASSPTGPTDTQYF.

The CDR3 DNA reads as TGCGCCAGCAGCTTGACAGGGGGTGTTCTAGAGACCCAGTACTTC. This translates into CASSLTGGVLETQYF. This chain connects TRBV5-1 to TRBJ2-5; 8 bases agree with TRBD1. CDR1 is SGHRS and CDR2 is YFSETQ in the germline V gene. This CDR3 is 15 amino acids long. V was clipped by 1 base and J by 4 bases; unmatched bases: 6.

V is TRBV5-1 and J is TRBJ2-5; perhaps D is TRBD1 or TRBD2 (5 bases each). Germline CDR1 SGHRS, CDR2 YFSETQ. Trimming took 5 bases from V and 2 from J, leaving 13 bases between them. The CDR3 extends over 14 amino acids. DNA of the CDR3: TGCGCCAGCAGGAAGGGGACGGGGCAAGAGACCCAGTACTTC. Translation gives CASRKGTGQETQYF.